Shown below are 25 T cell receptor beta chains from a single sample sequenced in a study of early T cells in non-severe SARS-CoV-2 infection. Via MiXCR, TCRdb re-called the 5' RACE reads, giving one row per CDR3 protein. Of approximately 35,000 distinct CDR3 sequences listed, roughly 4% were seen once; the top ten hold about 6%. The sample taken for sequencing was whole blood. The source of these receptors is an adult who was a healthcare worker with PCR-confirmed SARS-CoV-2 infection or an uninfected control (not recorded which).

This clonotype was seen repeatedly, ten times or more. J is TRBJ1-1 and V is TRBV28, with TRBD1 matching 7 bases. J was trimmed by 0 bases and V by 4 bases; bases with no gene match: 5. Looked up from germline, CDR1 is MDHEN and CDR2 is SYDVKM. There are 15 residues in the CDR3. CDR3 nucleotides: TGTGCCAGCAGTTCCGGGACAGACATGAACACTGAAGCTTTCTTT. Its translation: CASSSGTDMNTEAFF.

In its sample, this clonotype was seen many times. The chain employs TRBV14 and TRBJ2-5; D unresolved. This CDR3 contains 12 residues. Trimming took 5 bases from V and 3 from J, leaving 7 bases between them. Per germline, CDR1 SGHDN and CDR2 FVKESK. The CDR3 here is CASSLLEETQYF. For the CDR3, the DNA is TGTGCCAGCAGCTTACTGGAAGAGACCCAGTACTTC.

This clonotype was seen repeatedly, ten times or more. The rearrangement joins TRBV6-5 to TRBJ2-1; D is unresolved. CDR3 length: 15 amino acids. Trimming removed 0 bases from V and 3 bases from J, with 9 bases in between. Germline V gene lookup returns CDR1 MNHEY and CDR2 SVGAGI. CDR3 protein: CASSYSDPLYNEQFF. The CDR3 bases are TGTGCCAGCAGTTACTCGGACCCCCTCTACAATGAGCAGTTCTTC.

This clonotype was observed many times. The rearrangement links TRBV29-1 to TRBJ2-1, with D possibly being TRBD1 (6 bases). The CDR3 contains 13 residues. CDR1 and CDR2 (germline): SQVTM, ANQGSEA. V was pared by 4 bases and J by 5 bases, with 12 bases between. The CDR3: CSVGQARDNEQFF. The CDR3 DNA is TGCAGCGTTGGACAGGCTCGAGACAATGAGCAGTTCTTC.

This clonotype came up many times. The J gene is TRBJ2-2, the V gene TRBV12-3 or TRBV12-4; the D gene is possibly TRBD2 (6 bases). V lost 6 bases to trimming and J lost 0 bases, with 11 bases between them. The CDR3 sequence is 15 residues long. The CDR3 coding sequence is TGTGCCAGCAGCCAGCCGGGAGCGAACACCGGGGAGCTGTTTTTT. Residues: CASSQPGANTGELFF.

This clonotype was detected many times. The chain carries TRBV6-1 and TRBJ2-5; TRBD2 agrees at 12 bases. CDR1 is MNHNS and CDR2 is SASEGT in the germline V gene. J was trimmed by 4 bases and V by 8 bases; bases with no gene match: 11. The CDR3 is 16 residues long. CDR3 sequence reads: CASLAGGPNWRETQYF. CDR3 bases: TGTGCCAGCCTAGCGGGGGGGCCCAATTGGCGAGAGACCCAGTACTTC.

This clonotype was found many times. The gene calls are TRBV5-6 and TRBJ1-1; D might be TRBD1 (5 bases). The CDR3 spans 18 residues. Trimming left V 4 bases short and J 6 bases short, with 28 bases between. Germline CDR1 and CDR2: SGHDT and YYEEEE. CDR3 in DNA: TGTGCCAGCAGCCACTTGTCGGCCTGGACACAATGGGCACCTGAAGCTTTCTTT. Protein sequence: CASSHLSAWTQWAPEAFF. The complete variable domain, with remaining parts taken from reference TRBV5-6 and TRBJ1-1, reads DAGVTQSPTHLIKTRGQQVTLRCSPKSGHDTVSWYQQALGQGPQFIFQYYEEEERQRGNFPDRFSGHQFPNYSSELNVNALLLGDSALYLCASSHLSAWTQWAPEAFFGQGTRLTVV.

This clonotype appeared many times. V gene TRBV18 combines with J gene TRBJ1-2; D remains unclear. Trimming took off 2 bases at V and 9 bases at J, with 22 bases between the two ends. This CDR3 is built from 16 residues. Germline CDR1 is KGHSH and CDR2 is LQKENI. Here the CDR3 reads CASSPFGEGYSMSYTF. In DNA, the CDR3 is TGTGCCAGCTCACCATTCGGGGAAGGGTACTCTATGAGCTACACCTTC. The full variable domain, its missing parts supplied by reference TRBV18 and TRBJ1-2, is NAGVMQNPRHLVRRRGQEARLRCSPMKGHSHVYWYRQLPEEGLKFMVYLQKENIIDESGMPKERFSAEFPKEGPSILRIQQVVRGDSAAYFCASSPFGEGYSMSYTFGSGTRLTVV.

The gene calls are TRBV20-1 and TRBJ2-1, with TRBD2 matching 8 bases. The CDR3 length is 21 residues. The J segment lost 6 bases and the V segment lost 3 bases, leaving 28 bases of the junction unmatched. CDR1 and CDR2 from the germline V gene are DFQATT and SNEGSKA (reference sequence). CDR3: CSARGPRGIAGLTASFNEQFF. The CDR3 coding sequence is TGCAGTGCTAGGGGGCCCCGGGGAATAGCGGGACTTACAGCTAGCTTCAATGAGCAGTTCTTC.

This clonotype has ten or more counts. This sequence joins TRBV5-1 and TRBJ2-1; D is uncertain. Germline-derived CDR1 and CDR2 are SGHRS and YFSETQ. This CDR3 has 11 residues. The V and J ends lost 4 bases and 2 bases respectively, with 1 base between them. CDR3 DNA: TGCGCCAGCAGCGCCTACAATGAGCAGTTCTTC. Protein sequence: CASSAYNEQFF.

This clonotype was seen a few times. V is TRBV20-1 and J is TRBJ2-1; the match to TRBD2 covers 7 bases. Germline lookup yields CDR1 DFQATT and CDR2 SNEGSKA (reference sequence). The V gene end was trimmed by 2 bases and the J gene end by 9 bases; junction bases not matched to a gene: 10. CDR3 size: 14 residues. The CDR3 sequence is CSARRLAGAVEQFF. The CDR3 coding sequence is TGCAGTGCTAGACGACTGGCGGGAGCGGTTGAGCAGTTCTTC.

The table lists this clonotype with many counts. This chain joins TRBV15 and TRBJ1-2; possibly TRBD1 for D (6 bases). The CDR3 has 15 amino acids. Between the trimmed V and J ends, which lost 5 bases and 4 bases, there was a span of 17 bases. The germline V gene encodes CDR1 LNHNV and CDR2 YYDKDF (reference sequence). In DNA form, the CDR3 reads TGTGCCACCAGCGGAGCTCGGGGGGCGGGCTATGGCTACACCTTC. Protein: CATSGARGAGYGYTF.

This clonotype has ten or more counts. The gene calls are TRBV11-2 and TRBJ2-7; possible D gene TRBD2, 5 bases. CDR3 size: 15 residues. V gave up 1 base and J gave up 5 bases, with 15 bases separating them. In germline, CDR1 is SGHAT, CDR2 FQNNGV. The CDR3 DNA reads TGTGCCAGCAGCTTAGGAGGGCGGCTCGTTGACGAGCAGTACTTC. Translation gives CASSLGGRLVDEQYF.

This clonotype appeared many times. The chain couples TRBV6-6 to TRBJ2-2; a possible D gene is TRBD2 (6 bases). Germline V gene sequence: CDR1 MNHNY, CDR2 SVGAGI (reference sequence). CDR3 size: 18 residues. V was clipped by 7 bases and J by 3 bases, with 24 bases between them. CDR3 amino acids: CASTSRGSGKGDTGELFF. Written as DNA, the CDR3 is TGTGCCAGCACCTCCCGGGGGAGCGGAAAGGGTGACACCGGGGAGCTGTTTTTT.

This clonotype came up many times. The V gene is TRBV15, the J gene TRBJ2-7; D possibly corresponds to TRBD2 (5 bases). The CDR3 totals 16 residues. V lost 1 base to trimming and J lost 1 base, with 14 bases between them. In germline, CDR1 is LNHNV, CDR2 YYDKDF (reference sequence). CDR3 in DNA: TGTGCCACCAGCAGAGTAGCTACCCGCGGGTCCTACGAGCAGTACTTC. Translating it yields CATSRVATRGSYEQYF.

The sample holds many counts of this clonotype. The chain employs TRBV12-3 or TRBV12-4 and TRBJ2-3; 8 bases map to TRBD2. V trimming: 2 bases; J trimming: 4 bases; junction bases outside the gene matches: 8. There are 16 residues in the CDR3. CDR3 loop: CASSLRSGSFADTQYF. Written as DNA, the CDR3 is TGTGCCAGCAGTTTACGGAGCGGGAGTTTCGCAGATACGCAGTATTTT.

The chain carries TRBV12-3 or TRBV12-4 and TRBJ2-7, with TRBD1 matching 7 bases. The junction had 15 bases not matched to a gene; V was cut back by 10 bases and J by 3 bases. This CDR3 is built from 15 residues. The CDR3 DNA reads TGTGCCACCGGCCGCCCTGGGACAGAACACTACGAGCAGTACTTC. The encoded protein is CATGRPGTEHYEQYF.

This clonotype was observed many times. The chain recombines TRBV6-5 with TRBJ1-6; D gene ambiguous. V was shortened by 10 bases and J by 0 bases, with 10 bases between the two germline ends. The CDR3 consists of 14 residues. Germline CDR1 is MNHEY and CDR2 is SVGAGI. CDR3 nucleotide sequence: TGTGCCACAAAATTGAGCTCCTATAATTCACCCCTCCACTTT. Translation gives CATKLSSYNSPLHF.

The chain is built from TRBV12-3 or TRBV12-4 and TRBJ2-1; no definite D call. V lost 7 bases to trimming and J lost 9 bases, with 13 bases between them. The CDR3 has 12 amino acids. The DNA for the CDR3 is TGTGCCAGCACCCTCCTCTACCGTGAGCAGTTCTTC. Residues: CASTLLYREQFF.

This sequence joins TRBV2 and TRBJ2-1, with 13 bases identical to TRBD2. Looked up from germline, CDR1 is SNHLY and CDR2 is FYNNEI. The CDR3 is 15 amino acids. The V and J ends lost 7 bases and 2 bases, in that order; junction bases with no gene match: 2. The CDR3 is CASTLAGGPYNEQFF. The CDR3 nucleotides are TGTGCCAGCACACTAGCGGGAGGGCCCTACAATGAGCAGTTCTTC.

This clonotype occurred many times. The chain couples TRBV6-4 to TRBJ1-1; 7 nucleotides match TRBD1. This CDR3 has 15 amino acids. Germline V lookup: CDR1 MRHNA, CDR2 SNTAGT. J gave up 1 base and V 5 bases, and 7 bases lay outside the gene matches. The CDR3 sequence: CASSYNRDRNTEAFF. The CDR3 bases are TGTGCCAGCAGTTATAACCGGGACAGGAACACTGAAGCTTTCTTT.

V gene TRBV7-6 combines with J gene TRBJ2-7; 8 nucleotides match TRBD1. From germline, CDR1 is SGHVS and CDR2 FNYEAQ. Trimming removed 0 bases from V and 4 bases from J; junction bases left unmatched: 2. There are 14 residues in the CDR3. The CDR3 nucleotides are TGTGCCAGCAGCTTAGCGGACAGGGTTTACGAGCAGTACTTC. Translated, it gives CASSLADRVYEQYF. The full variable domain, its missing parts supplied by reference TRBV7-6 and TRBJ2-7, is GAGVSQSPRYKVTKRGQDVALRCDPISGHVSLYWYRQALGQGPEFLTYFNYEAQQDKSGLPNDRFSAERPEGSISTLTIQRTEQRDSAMYRCASSLADRVYEQYFGPGTRLTVT.

Worth noting for this clonotype: One end of the junction is discordant with germline, which a read error may explain. This chain joins TRBV18 and TRBJ1-2; 9 positions agree with TRBD1. Per the germline V gene, CDR1 is KGHSH and CDR2 is LQKENI. The CDR3 totals 13 residues. The CDR3 protein is CASYRGQGDGCSF. CDR3 in DNA: TGTGCCAGCTACCGGGGACAGGGAGATGGCTGCAGCTTC.

This clonotype was counted many times. The chain joins TRBV18 to TRBJ2-7, with TRBD1 identical over 7 bases. This CDR3 is built from 13 residues. Trimming took 4 bases from V and 5 from J; bases not matched to a gene: 5. CDR1 is KGHSH, CDR2 LQKENI, per germline. CDR3 bases: TGTGCCAGCTCACTTACAGGGGTCCACGAGCAGTACTTC. Its translation: CASSLTGVHEQYF.

This clonotype showed up just a few times. V gene TRBV7-2 combines with J gene TRBJ2-6, with a possible D match to TRBD1 (6 bases). Trimming cost V 5 bases and J 2 bases, with 10 bases left between them. The CDR3 sequence is 15 residues long. The germline CDR1 and CDR2 sequences are SGHTA and FQGNSA. CDR3 sequence (DNA): TGTGCCAGCAGCCGCCGACAGGCTGGGGCCAACGTCCTGACTTTC. This sequence encodes CASSRRQAGANVLTF.